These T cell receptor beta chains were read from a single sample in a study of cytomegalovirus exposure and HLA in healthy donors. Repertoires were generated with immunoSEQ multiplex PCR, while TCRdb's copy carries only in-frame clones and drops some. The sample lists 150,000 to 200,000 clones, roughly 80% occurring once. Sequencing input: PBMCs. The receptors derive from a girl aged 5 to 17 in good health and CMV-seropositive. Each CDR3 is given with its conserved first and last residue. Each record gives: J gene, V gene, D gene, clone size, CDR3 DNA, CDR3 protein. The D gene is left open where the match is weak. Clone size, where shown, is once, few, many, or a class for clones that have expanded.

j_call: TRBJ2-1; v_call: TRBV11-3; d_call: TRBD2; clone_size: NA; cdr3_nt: TGTGCCAGCAGCTTACTAGCGGGAGCTCTATACAATGAGCAGTTCTTC; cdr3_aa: CASSLLAGALYNEQFF
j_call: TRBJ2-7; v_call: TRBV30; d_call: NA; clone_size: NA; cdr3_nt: TGTGCCTGCGACAGCTACGAGCAGTACTTC; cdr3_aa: CACDSYEQYF
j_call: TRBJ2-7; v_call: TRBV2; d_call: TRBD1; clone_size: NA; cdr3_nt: TGTGCCATCCAGGGGGTTAGCTCCTACGAGCAGTACTTC; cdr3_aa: CAIQGVSSYEQYF
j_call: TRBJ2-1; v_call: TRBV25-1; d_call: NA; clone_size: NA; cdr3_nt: TGTGCCAGCAGTGAAACTTTTGAGCAGTTCTTC; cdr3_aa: CASSETFEQFF
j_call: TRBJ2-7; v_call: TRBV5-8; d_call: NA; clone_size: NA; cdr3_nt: TGTGCCAGCAGGGGGGCAGGGGCCAAGAGGATGCAGTACTTC; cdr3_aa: CASRGAGAKRMQYF
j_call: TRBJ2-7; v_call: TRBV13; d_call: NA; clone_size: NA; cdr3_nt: TGTGCCAGCAGCCTAGGGCGGCAGACTAACGAGCAGTACTTC; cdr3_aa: CASSLGRQTNEQYF
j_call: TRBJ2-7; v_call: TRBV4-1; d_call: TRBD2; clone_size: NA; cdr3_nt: TGCGCCAGCAGCCCCCTTTCTAGCGGGGCCCCCTACGAGCAGTACTTC; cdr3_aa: CASSPLSSGAPYEQYF
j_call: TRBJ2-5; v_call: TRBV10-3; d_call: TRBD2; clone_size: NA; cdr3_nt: TGTGCCATCAGCGGTTGGGGGACTAGCGGGAGGGCCAGGAACCAAGAGACCCAGTACTTC; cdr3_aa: CAISGWGTSGRARNQETQYF
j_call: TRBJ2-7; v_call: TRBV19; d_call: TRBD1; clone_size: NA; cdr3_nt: TGTGCCAGTAGTCTTCGACAGGGGCCCTACGAGCAGTACTTC; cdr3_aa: CASSLRQGPYEQYF
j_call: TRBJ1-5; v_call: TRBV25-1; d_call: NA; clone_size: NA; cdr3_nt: TGTGCCAGCAGTCCTCAGGGAGGAGGCAATCAGCCCCAGCATTTT; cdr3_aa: CASSPQGGGNQPQHF
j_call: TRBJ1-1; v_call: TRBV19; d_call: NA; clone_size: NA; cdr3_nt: TGTGCCACCAGCATTATAGGGGGGAACACTGAAGCTTTCTTT; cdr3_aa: CATSIIGGNTEAFF
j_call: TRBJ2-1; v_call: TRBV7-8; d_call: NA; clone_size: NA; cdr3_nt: TGTGCCAGCGGGAGGCAGGCGTCCTACAATGAGCAGTTCTTC; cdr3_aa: CASGRQASYNEQFF
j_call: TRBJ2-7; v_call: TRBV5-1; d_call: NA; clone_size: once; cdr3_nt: TGCGCCAGCAGCTTGCTTGACAGAAACTACGAGCAGTACTTC; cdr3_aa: CASSLLDRNYEQYF
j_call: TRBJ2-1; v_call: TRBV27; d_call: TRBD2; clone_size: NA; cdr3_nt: TGTGCCAGCAGTCCCCTCCCAGGACTAGCGGGAGCCAATGAGCAGTTCTTC; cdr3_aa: CASSPLPGLAGANEQFF
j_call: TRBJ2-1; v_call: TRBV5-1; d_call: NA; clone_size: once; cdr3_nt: TGCGCCAGCAGCTTGGTTCGGGAGCCTCGGCAGTTCTTC; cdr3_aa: CASSLVREPRQFF
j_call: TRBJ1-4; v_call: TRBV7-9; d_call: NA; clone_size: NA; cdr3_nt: TGTGCCAGCAGCTTAGCGAGGCAACGAGGAGAAAAACTGTTTTTT; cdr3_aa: CASSLARQRGEKLFF
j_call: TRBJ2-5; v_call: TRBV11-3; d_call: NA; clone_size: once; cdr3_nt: TGTGCCAGCAGCTTAAACAGGGCAGGGGAGACCCAGTACTTC; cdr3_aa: CASSLNRAGETQYF
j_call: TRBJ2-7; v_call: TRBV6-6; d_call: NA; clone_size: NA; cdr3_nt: TGTGCCAGCTTAGGGGGAACCTCCTACGAGCAGTACTTC; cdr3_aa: CASLGGTSYEQYF
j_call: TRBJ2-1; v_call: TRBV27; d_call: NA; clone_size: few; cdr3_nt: TGTGCCAGCAGTCCCGGGGTAGCGGTGTACAATGAGCAGTTCTTC; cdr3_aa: CASSPGVAVYNEQFF
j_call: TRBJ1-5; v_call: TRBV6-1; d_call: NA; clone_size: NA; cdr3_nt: TGTGCCAGCACTACCAGGGATAGCAATCAGCCCCAGCATTTT; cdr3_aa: CASTTRDSNQPQHF
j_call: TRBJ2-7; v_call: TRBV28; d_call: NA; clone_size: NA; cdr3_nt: TGTGCCAGCATCAACAGGGGGGGCGAGCAGTACTTC; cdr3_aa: CASINRGGEQYF
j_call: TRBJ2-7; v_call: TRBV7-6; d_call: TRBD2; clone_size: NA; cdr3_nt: TGTGCCAGCAGCTTAGCATCGGGGGGAGCCTACGAGCAGTACTTC; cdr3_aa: CASSLASGGAYEQYF